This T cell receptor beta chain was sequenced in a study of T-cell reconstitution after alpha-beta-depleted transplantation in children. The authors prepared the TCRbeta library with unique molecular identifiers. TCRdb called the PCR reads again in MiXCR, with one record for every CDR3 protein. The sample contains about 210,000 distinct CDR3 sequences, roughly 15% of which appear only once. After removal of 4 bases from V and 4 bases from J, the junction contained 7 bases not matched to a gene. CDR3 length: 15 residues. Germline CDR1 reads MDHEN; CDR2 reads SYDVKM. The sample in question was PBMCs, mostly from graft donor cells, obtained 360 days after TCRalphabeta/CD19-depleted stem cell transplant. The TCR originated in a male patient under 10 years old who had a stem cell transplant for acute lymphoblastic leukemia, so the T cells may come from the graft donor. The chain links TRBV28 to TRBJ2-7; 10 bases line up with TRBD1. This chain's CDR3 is CASSSPGTGVYEQYF. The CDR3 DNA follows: TGTGCCAGCAGTTCCCCCGGGACAGGGGTATACGAGCAGTACTTC.